These 12 T cell receptor beta chains came from one sample sequenced in a study of blood T cells in healthy people across ages. Primed by a sample-barcoded 5' primer and a J-beta primer mix, a second PCR proceeded for roughly 6 to 12 cycles. Each CDR3 protein is one row after TCRdb ran MiXCR on the 5' RACE reads. The table shows around 690,000 distinct CDR3 sequences, with approximately 59% occurring only once. The sample consisted of blood. The receptor set was obtained from a man aged 60 to 69 in good health.

The V and J genes are TRBV25-1 and TRBJ2-7, with TRBD1 identical over 8 bases. V lost 1 base to trimming and J lost 5 bases; unmatched junction nucleotides: 7. The CDR3 is 15 residues long. Germline V CDR1 and CDR2: MGHDK, SYGVNS. The CDR3 nucleotides read TGTGCCAGCAGTGAATTGACGGACAGGGTCCACGAGCAGTACTTC. Its translation is CASSELTDRVHEQYF.

With respect to this clonotype: A read error may produce the germline difference seen at one junction end. The rearrangement links TRBV24-1 to TRBJ1-2; 8 bases line up with TRBD1. The V gene's germline CDR1 is KGHDR and CDR2 SFDVKD. This CDR3 is 13 amino acids long. In DNA form, the CDR3 reads TGTGCCACCAGTGACCGGACAGGGAATGGCTGCACCTTC. Its translation is CATSDRTGNGCTF.

The rearrangement links TRBV7-2 to TRBJ1-4; 8 nucleotides align to TRBD1. V lost 6 bases to trimming and J lost 8 bases; unmatched junction nucleotides: 14. This CDR3 region has 16 residues. CDR1 is SGHTA and CDR2 is FQGNSA in the germline V gene. The CDR3: CASRDRTGKESEKLFF. The CDR3 DNA reads as TGTGCCAGCAGGGACCGGACAGGGAAGGAATCCGAAAAACTGTTTTTT.

The CDR3 region has the DNA TGTGCCAGCACCCACGGTCGAGCCCAGCATTTT. As protein: CASTHGRAQHF. V usage is TRBV12-3 or TRBV12-4 and J usage is TRBJ1-5; D is unclear. The CDR3 sequence is 11 residues long. Deletions cut 7 bases from V and 11 bases from J, with 12 bases between.

The J gene is TRBJ2-7, the V gene TRBV20-1; D is ambiguous. Germline CDR1 is DFQATT and CDR2 is SNEGSKA (reference sequence). The CDR3 runs 16 residues. The germline V and J ends were trimmed by 1 base and 3 bases, with 19 bases remaining between them. The CDR3 bases are TGCAGTGCTAGAGGGGCGGAACCCCGTCTCCTCTACGAGCAGTACTTC. Translated: CSARGAEPRLLYEQYF.

The chain carries TRBV2 and TRBJ1-2; 8 bases agree with TRBD1. The CDR3 contains 15 residues. Trimming took 2 bases from V and 8 from J; bases not matched to a gene: 10. Germline values: CDR1 SNHLY, CDR2 FYNNEI. CDR3 residues: CASSERGTGGQGYTF. The CDR3 DNA is TGTGCCAGCAGTGAAAGAGGGACAGGAGGTCAGGGCTACACCTTC.

This clonotype turned up a few times. The rearrangement joins TRBV29-1 to TRBJ2-3, with 11 bases matching TRBD1. The CDR3 spans 15 residues. The junction had 8 bases not matched to a gene; V was cut back by 6 bases and J by 3 bases. CDR1 SQVTM and CDR2 ANQGSEA come from the germline V gene. The CDR3 DNA is TGCAGCGTACGGACAGGGGGCGTGCAAACAGATACGCAGTATTTT. Protein sequence: CSVRTGGVQTDTQYF.

The genes are TRBV5-1 and TRBJ1-1, with 7 bases fitting TRBD1. Germline lookup yields CDR1 SGHRS and CDR2 YFSETQ. V gave up 3 bases and J gave up 3 bases; unmatched junction bases: 5. The CDR3 sequence is 14 residues long. The CDR3 DNA reads as TGCGCCAGCAGCTCGGGGACAGCCTACACTGAAGCTTTCTTT. Translating gives CASSSGTAYTEAFF.

This clonotype showed up many times. V gene TRBV9 combines with J gene TRBJ2-5, with TRBD1 matching 8 bases. The CDR3 loop spans 15 amino acids. The J segment lost 2 bases and the V segment lost 0 bases, leaving 3 bases of the junction unmatched. Per the germline V gene, CDR1 is SGDLS and CDR2 is YYNGEE. CDR3 in amino acids: CASSVARGLQETQYF. CDR3 DNA: TGTGCCAGCAGCGTAGCCAGGGGGCTGCAAGAGACCCAGTACTTC.

The gene calls are TRBV12-3 or TRBV12-4 and TRBJ2-5; 9 nucleotides line up with TRBD2. V was clipped by 6 bases and J by 2 bases; unmatched bases: 4. The CDR3 has 14 amino acids. The CDR3 region has the DNA TGTGCCAGCAGGACAGCGGGGGGACAAGAGACCCAGTACTTC. It translates to CASRTAGGQETQYF.

In the case of this clonotype: Compared with germline, one end of the junction differs, possibly owing to a read error. The chain couples TRBV5-1 to TRBJ2-3; 13 bases agree with TRBD2. Germline V lookup: CDR1 SGHRS, CDR2 YFSETQ. The CDR3 is 16 residues long. CDR3 protein: CASSPGLAGDADAQYF. The CDR3 nucleotides read TGCGCCAGCAGCCCTGGACTAGCGGGGGACGCAGATGCGCAGTATTTT.

This clonotype appeared a few times. The chain couples TRBV29-1 to TRBJ2-6; D remains ambiguous. CDR3 length equals 13 residues. V dropped 5 bases and J dropped 0 bases, with 5 bases sitting between them. Germline V gene sequence: CDR1 SQVTM, CDR2 ANQGSEA. Written as DNA, the CDR3 is TGCAGCGTTATAGGCTCTGGGGCCAACGTCCTGACTTTC. It is translated as CSVIGSGANVLTF.